Presented here are 26 T cell receptor beta chains from one specimen sequenced in a study of T-cell reconstitution after alpha-beta-depleted transplantation in children. The TCRbeta library incorporated unique molecular identifiers. TCRdb processed the PCR reads anew with MiXCR; each CDR3 protein has one entry. This repertoire shows around 600,000 distinct CDR3 sequences, 16% found once; its top ten account for 1.1%. Sequencing used PBMCs from the stem cell graft donor, obtained from the stem cell graft. The receptors here all came from a human donor who donated a stem cell graft to a child with acute myeloid leukemia.

The CDR3 sequence: CASSLEGTGSNQPQYF. In nucleotides, the CDR3 is TGTGCCAGCAGCTTGGAGGGGACAGGGAGCAATCAGCCCCAGTATTTT. This chain connects TRBV5-5 to TRBJ1-5; TRBD1 matches 9 bases. The tail of the sequence fits TRBJ2-3 better, so the J call may be wrong. From germline, CDR1 is SGHKS and CDR2 YYEKEE (reference sequence). This CDR3 comprises 16 residues.

The chain combines TRBV20-1 with TRBJ2-2, with D perhaps given as TRBD1 or TRBD2 (5 bases each). The CDR3 covers 12 residues. The germline V and J ends were trimmed by 5 bases and 5 bases, with 9 bases remaining between them. The V gene's germline CDR1 is DFQATT and CDR2 SNEGSKA (reference sequence). CDR3 sequence (DNA): TGCAGTGCTCTAGAGGGGACCGGGGAGCTGTTTTTT. Translation: CSALEGTGELFF.

This rearrangement joins TRBV11-1 to TRBJ2-1; D possibly corresponds to TRBD1 (6 bases). The V gene lost 3 bases and the J gene lost 9 bases, with 18 bases spanning the gap. From germline, CDR1 is SGHAT and CDR2 FQDESV (reference sequence). CDR3 length equals 15 residues. The CDR3 region has the DNA TGTGCCAGCAGCTTTCAGTTGACAGGTGTAAGTGAGCAGTTCTTC. Its translation is CASSFQLTGVSEQFF.

The chain links TRBV4-3 to TRBJ1-1, with 10 bases aligning to TRBD1. V lost 3 bases and J lost 10; bases outside the gene matches: 14. In germline, CDR1 is LGHNA, CDR2 YSLEER. This CDR3 region has 16 residues. DNA of the CDR3: TGCGCCAGCAGCCAGGCCGGGACAGGGGATTTTAGAGGAGCTTTCTTT. This sequence encodes CASSQAGTGDFRGAFF.

This clonotype was seen ten or more times. The chain has TRBV5-6 and TRBJ2-7, with D hard to call. This CDR3 has 12 amino acids. V lost 3 bases and J 3 bases, leaving 7 bases between the germline ends. CDR1 is SGHDT, CDR2 YYEEEE, per germline. The CDR3 is CASSSLDYEQYF. The CDR3 DNA reads TGTGCCAGCAGCTCGCTGGACTACGAGCAGTACTTC. The entire variable domain, with the rest obtained from reference TRBV5-6 and TRBJ2-7, is as follows: DAGVTQSPTHLIKTRGQQVTLRCSPKSGHDTVSWYQQALGQGPQFIFQYYEEEERQRGNFPDRFSGHQFPNYSSELNVNALLLGDSALYLCASSSLDYEQYFGPGTRLTVT.

A note on this clonotype: Germline is not matched at one junction end, which may reflect a read error. The chain employs TRBV10-3 and TRBJ2-1; D perhaps matches TRBD1 (6 bases). Germline V gene sequence: CDR1 ENHRY, CDR2 SYGVKD. This CDR3 has 14 residues. The CDR3 sequence is CAITTGQFINEQSF. As DNA, the CDR3 is TGTGCCATCACCACGGGACAATTTATCAATGAGCAGTCCTTC.

Regarding this clonotype: Given a much more abundant clone one base away, this may be a read error. The rearrangement links TRBV28 to TRBJ2-1; D perhaps matches TRBD2 (6 bases). Trimming removed 6 bases from V and 6 bases from J, with 9 bases in between. Looked up from germline, CDR1 is MDHEN and CDR2 is SYDVKM. The CDR3 loop spans 12 amino acids. The CDR3 DNA sequence: TGTGCCAGCAGCCGGGACTTCAATGAGCAGTTCTTC. Its protein product is CASSRDFNEQFF.

The rearrangement joins TRBV20-1 to TRBJ1-6, with a possible D match to TRBD1 (5 bases). Trimming cost V 6 bases and J 8 bases, with 26 bases left between them. Germline V gene lookup returns CDR1 DFQATT and CDR2 SNEGSKA (reference sequence). The CDR3 is 17 residues long. The CDR3 coding sequence is TGCAGTGCCCAGAGGGCTGGGGCGGATGGTCAGGATTCACCCCTCCACTTT. The encoded protein is CSAQRAGADGQDSPLHF.

The chain employs TRBV6-5 and TRBJ2-5; D is tentatively TRBD1 or TRBD2 (5 bases each). CDR1 and CDR2 (germline): MNHEY, SVGAGI. The V end lost 0 bases, the J end lost 5 bases, and 13 bases lay between the germline ends. This CDR3 is built from 15 residues. CDR3 amino acids: CASSYSSGAGETQYF. The CDR3 DNA reads as TGTGCCAGCAGTTACTCGTCCGGGGCCGGGGAGACCCAGTACTTC.

This clonotype was recorded many times. J is TRBJ1-3 and V is TRBV15; 7 bases align to TRBD1. The V segment lost 5 bases and the J segment 0 bases; nucleotides outside the gene matches: 4. Germline V gene lookup returns CDR1 LNHNV and CDR2 YYDKDF (reference sequence). The CDR3 spans 15 residues. CDR3 in amino acids: CATSPDRASGNTIYF. The CDR3 DNA reads TGTGCCACCAGCCCTGACAGGGCCTCTGGAAACACCATATATTTT.

The gene calls are TRBV6-1 and TRBJ2-1, with 10 bases lining up with TRBD1. The J segment lost 9 bases and the V segment lost 9 bases, leaving 14 bases of the junction unmatched. CDR3 length equals 15 residues. The germline CDR1 and CDR2 sequences are MNHNS and SASEGT. In DNA form, the CDR3 reads TGTGCCAGTCGACCCAGGGGGACAGGGGATTTTGAGCAGTTCTTC. Its protein is CASRPRGTGDFEQFF.

The rearrangement links TRBV5-5 to TRBJ2-3; D perhaps matches TRBD2 (6 bases). Per germline, CDR1 SGHKS and CDR2 YYEKEE (reference sequence). Trimming left V 4 bases short and J 5 bases short, with 14 bases between. The CDR3 is 14 residues long. CDR3 amino acids: CASSRDSEGDTQYF. CDR3 DNA: TGTGCCAGCAGCCGGGACTCCGAAGGAGATACGCAGTATTTT.

This clonotype occurred a few times. CDR3: CASSSDGYSGNTIYF. The DNA for the CDR3 is TGTGCCAGCAGCTCCGACGGCTACTCTGGAAACACCATATATTTT. The chain has TRBV5-5 and TRBJ1-3; D ambiguous. V lost 3 bases to trimming and J lost 0 bases, with 10 bases between them. Looked up from germline, CDR1 is SGHKS and CDR2 is YYEKEE (reference sequence). The CDR3 sequence is 15 residues long.

This chain uses TRBV6-4 with TRBJ1-2; 9 nucleotides line up with TRBD1. V dropped 2 bases and J dropped 8; count of bases not matched to a gene: 15. Germline V lookup: CDR1 MRHNA, CDR2 SNTAGT. This CDR3 is built from 17 residues. The CDR3 DNA reads TGTGCCAGCAGTGACACAAACACCGGGACAGGGAGATCGGGCTACACCTTC. As protein: CASSDTNTGTGRSGYTF.

V usage is TRBV15 and J usage is TRBJ2-1, with TRBD2 matching 7 bases. This CDR3 comprises 15 residues. With V trimmed by 1 base and J by 4 bases, 4 bases remained unmatched. Germline V gene sequence: CDR1 LNHNV, CDR2 YYDKDF (reference sequence). The CDR3 reads CATSRGSSGYNEQFF. The CDR3 DNA is TGTGCCACCAGCAGAGGTTCTAGCGGTTACAATGAGCAGTTCTTC.

This clonotype was picked up many times. The chain has TRBV6-6 and TRBJ2-7; D is possibly TRBD2 (5 bases). CDR1 is MNHNY, CDR2 SVGAGI, per germline (reference sequence). V dropped 6 bases and J dropped 7 bases, with 13 bases sitting between them. The CDR3 length is 12 residues. The CDR3 sequence is CASSPSTGEQYF. The CDR3 coding sequence is TGTGCCAGCAGCCCTTCAACGGGGGAGCAGTACTTC.

This clonotype was recorded a few times. The rearrangement joins TRBV28 to TRBJ2-7, with 7 positions matching TRBD1. Unmatched junction bases numbered 18, after V lost 6 bases and J lost 4 bases. The CDR3 has 17 residues. Germline CDR1 and CDR2: MDHEN and SYDVKM. CDR3 sequence: CASSPGMDRSGPYEQYV. The CDR3 coding sequence is TGTGCCAGCAGCCCGGGCATGGACAGGAGTGGGCCATACGAGCAGTACGTC.

The chain carries TRBV4-1 and TRBJ2-1, with D unclear. This CDR3 is built from 16 residues. The V end lost 0 bases, the J end lost 1 base, and 10 bases lay between the germline ends. Germline CDR1 and CDR2: MGHRA and YSYEKL. In DNA form, the CDR3 reads TGCGCCAGCAGCCAAGAAGGTGACTCTTCCTACAATGAGCAGTTCTTC. It yields the protein CASSQEGDSSYNEQFF.

In this sample, this clonotype turned up a few times. The chain couples TRBV25-1 to TRBJ2-3, with D unresolved. This CDR3 is 15 amino acids long. The V end lost 4 bases, the J end lost 2 bases, and 13 bases lay between the germline ends. The germline CDR1 and CDR2 sequences are MGHDK and SYGVNS. The CDR3, as DNA: TGTGCCAGCAGTGCCTCCTTGAGCATCACAGATACGCAGTATTTT. Its translation is CASSASLSITDTQYF.

This clonotype appeared a few times. J is TRBJ2-5 and V is TRBV7-2; D may be TRBD2 (6 bases). The CDR3 consists of 16 residues. Between the trimmed V and J ends, which lost 1 base and 3 bases, there was a span of 15 bases. The germline V gene encodes CDR1 SGHTA and CDR2 FQGNSA. The CDR3 here is CASSLEVGEEEETQYF. CDR3 in DNA: TGTGCCAGCAGCTTAGAAGTGGGGGAGGAAGAAGAGACCCAGTACTTC.

This clonotype was recorded many times. The chain uses TRBV20-1 and TRBJ2-1, with 10 bases lining up with TRBD2. The germline V gene encodes CDR1 DFQATT and CDR2 SNEGSKA (reference sequence). The CDR3 totals 15 residues. Trimming took 5 bases from V and 4 from J; bases not matched to a gene: 8. For the CDR3, the DNA is TGCAGTGCTCGCTCGACTAGCGGGTTGTACAATGAGCAGTTCTTC. The encoded protein is CSARSTSGLYNEQFF.

The table lists this clonotype with many counts. This chain's CDR3 is CASEVGAGYEQYF. As DNA, the CDR3 is TGTGCCAGCGAAGTTGGCGCGGGCTACGAGCAGTACTTC. The genes are TRBV12-3 or TRBV12-4 and TRBJ2-7, with D perhaps matching TRBD2 (5 bases). CDR3 size: 13 residues. The V end was cut by 8 bases, the J end by 3 bases, with 14 bases between.

The table lists this clonotype with many counts. This chain uses TRBV21-1 with TRBJ2-7; the DNA was not compared with TRBD1, the D call given in the table. TRBV21-1 is classified as a pseudogene. There are 16 residues in the CDR3. The CDR3 DNA reads as TGTGCCAGCAGCCAACCACAGGGTCCCCCTATACGACAGCAGTACGTC. This translates into CASSQPQGPPIRQQYV.

This chain links TRBV7-9 with TRBJ1-1; a weak D match, TRBD1 (5 bases). CDR3 length: 12 residues. V lost 8 bases and J lost 0, with 7 bases in between. From germline, CDR1 is SEHNR and CDR2 FQNEAQ (reference sequence). The CDR3 DNA reads TGTGCCAGCCACAGGATGAACACTGAAGCTTTCTTT. Translated, it gives CASHRMNTEAFF.

About this clonotype itself: Likely a read error: the CDR3 ends without its conserved phenylalanine or tryptophan. The chain links TRBV20-1 to TRBJ1-2, with D maybe TRBD1 (5 bases). The V end was cut by 1 base, the J end by 4 bases, with 10 bases between. The CDR3 is 13 residues long. Germline loops: CDR1 DFQATT, CDR2 SNEGSKA (reference sequence). CDR3 DNA sequence: TGCAGTGCTAGAGTTGGGGCAACCTATGGCTACACCATC. As protein: CSARVGATYGYTI.

This clonotype was counted between two and nine times. This rearrangement joins TRBV20-1 to TRBJ2-7, with 8 bases that match TRBD2. After removal of 0 bases from V and 4 bases from J, the junction contained 5 bases not matched to a gene. CDR1 and CDR2 from the germline V gene are DFQATT and SNEGSKA (reference sequence). The CDR3 length is 14 residues. The CDR3 loop reads CSARDRRGGYEQYF. The CDR3 DNA reads TGCAGTGCTAGAGATCGACGGGGGGGGTACGAGCAGTACTTC.